This T cell receptor (beta chain) was recovered during a study of blood T cell repertoires in COVID-19. On the study more broadly: Italy, Spain and the United States were the sources of the convalescent and acute COVID-19 samples.

Generated by immunoSEQ multiplex PCR, the TCRdb table keeps only in-frame clones and is missing some. Here the sample spans approximately 99,000 clones, roughly 86% being singletons. The CDR3 is made up of 11 amino acids. Between the trimmed V and J ends, which lost 5 bases and 4 bases, there was a span of 6 bases. Specimen: peripheral blood. The TCR comes from a woman aged 60-70 years in a cohort sampled during active or convalescent COVID-19. The chain carries TRBV12-3 or TRBV12-4 and TRBJ2-7; D perhaps matches TRBD2 (5 bases). The DNA of the CDR3 is TGTGCCAGCAGTAGGGAGTACGAGCAGTACTTC. It translates to CASSREYEQYF.